Reported below is one TCR beta chain. Its target is unknown. The data were obtained in a study of T cells expressing NK-cell markers. Study details: Of eight sequenced donors, seven were HCMV-seropositive and one HCMV-seronegative.

TCRdb re-called the 5' RACE reads, yielding one record per CDR3 amino acid sequence without DNA. Its table records 350,000 to 450,000 distinct CDR3 sequences. Findings and caveats of the study: Also leading the CD3+CD56-NKG2C+ fraction in several donors were these clonotypes. CD8+ T cells in over five donors included dominant NKG2C+ clonotypes at roughly 1.0-7.5%.

This receptor was obtained from a man aged 18-69 years in good health. The specimen was blood T cells: a sorted CD56 or NKG2C T cell subset, CD4+ or CD8+ T cells, or bulk PBMC T cells (not recorded which).

The CDR3 loop reads CASSSSRPSGGTSASTDTQYF. V is TRBV18 and J is TRBJ2-3; lacking DNA, the TRBD2 call made by TCRdb goes unchecked. The CDR3 contains 21 residues. In germline, CDR1 is KGHSH, CDR2 LQKENI.